Sequencing of this T cell receptor (beta chain) was carried out in a study of T cells in Graves' hyperthyroidism and ophthalmopathy. Broader study findings: Ophthalmopathy and stable hyperthyroidism were told apart by a 13 V-J model. Most clonotypes expanded in thyroid above 0.001 were likewise present in blood.

Orbital computed tomography, thyroid ultrasound, serum thyroxine and TRAb, and clinical symptoms together informed the diagnoses. Researchers took RNA transcripts and amplified the TCR beta CDR3 regions from them. The HTBI primer set served for first-round RT-PCR of the TCR CDR3. TCRdb recomputed calls from the multiplex PCR reads with MiXCR, one row per CDR3 protein. The repertoire holds 460,000 or so distinct CDR3 sequences, 13% to 15% seen once, with roughly 17% in the top ten. A word on this clonotype: Its specificity is not known. One junction end does not reproduce the germline sequence, and a read error may be involved.

Germline loops: CDR1 SGHAT, CDR2 FQNNGV. The CDR3 loop spans 14 amino acids. The sequence came from a woman aged 18-35 years with Graves' hyperthyroidism. Source material: blood. This rearrangement joins TRBV11-2 to TRBJ2-1; D call uncertain. CDR3 region: CASSLVFPSGERFF. The DNA of the CDR3 is TGTGCCAGCAGCTTAGTCTTCCCATCGGGTGAGCGGTTCTTC.